This T cell receptor (beta chain) was documented in a study of shared T cell receptors in the human thymus. Germline CDR1 reads SGHKS; CDR2 reads YYEKEE (reference sequence). V gave up 0 bases and J gave up 0 bases; unmatched junction bases: 0. This CDR3 is built from 14 residues. Using immunoSEQ multiplex PCR, the repertoire was profiled, and TCRdb retains in-frame clones only, with some absent. The repertoire holds about 660,000 clones, with approximately 88% as singletons. This sample also belongs to another study, concerning human thymus T cells. Per that study: Thymic tissue was derived from resections collected during corrective heart surgery. Biased V and J segment usage appeared in thymus and peripheral blood. A high degree of thymic repertoire overlap among unrelated individuals was reported in related research.

The material sequenced was thymocytes. This chain joins TRBV5-5 and TRBJ2-7; 7 bases match TRBD2. The TCR sequence derives from a boy under two years old with a congenital heart defect. The CDR3 spells CASSLAGGSYEQYF. As DNA, the CDR3 is TGTGCCAGCAGCTTGGCGGGGGGCTCCTACGAGCAGTACTTC.